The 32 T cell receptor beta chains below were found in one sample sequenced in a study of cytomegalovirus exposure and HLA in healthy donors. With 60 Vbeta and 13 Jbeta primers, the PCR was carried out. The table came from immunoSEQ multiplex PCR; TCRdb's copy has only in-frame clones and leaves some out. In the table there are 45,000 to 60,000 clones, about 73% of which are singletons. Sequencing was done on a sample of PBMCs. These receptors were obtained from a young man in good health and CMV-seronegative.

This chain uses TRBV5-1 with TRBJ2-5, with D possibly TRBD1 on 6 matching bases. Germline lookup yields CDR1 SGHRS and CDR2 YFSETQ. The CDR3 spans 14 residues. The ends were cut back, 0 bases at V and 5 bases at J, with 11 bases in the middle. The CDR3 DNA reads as TGCGCCAGCAGCTTGGGAGGGACAAGGGAGACCCAGTACTTC. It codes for CASSLGGTRETQYF. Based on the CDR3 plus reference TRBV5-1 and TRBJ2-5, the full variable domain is KAGVTQTPRYLIKTRGQQVTLSCSPISGHRSVSWYQQTPGQGLQFLFEYFSETQRNKGNFPGRFSGRQFSNSRSEMNVSTLELGDSALYLCASSLGGTRETQYFGPGTRLLVL.

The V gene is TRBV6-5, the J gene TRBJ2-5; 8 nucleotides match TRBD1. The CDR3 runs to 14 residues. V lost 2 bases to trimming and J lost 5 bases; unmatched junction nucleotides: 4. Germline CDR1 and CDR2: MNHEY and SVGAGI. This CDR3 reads CASSYGQGWETQYF. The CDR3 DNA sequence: TGTGCCAGCAGTTACGGACAGGGTTGGGAGACCCAGTACTTC.

The CDR3 sequence: CASITASANYGYTF. The DNA of the CDR3 is TGTGCCAGCATAACTGCTTCTGCTAACTATGGCTACACCTTC. The gene calls are TRBV2 and TRBJ1-2; unclear D gene. The CDR3 has 14 amino acids. V lost 7 bases and J lost 0, with 12 bases in between. Germline lookup yields CDR1 SNHLY and CDR2 FYNNEI.

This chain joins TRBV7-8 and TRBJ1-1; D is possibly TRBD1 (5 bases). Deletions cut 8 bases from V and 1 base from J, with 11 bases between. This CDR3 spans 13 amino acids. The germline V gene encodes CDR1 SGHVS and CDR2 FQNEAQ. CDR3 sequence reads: CASSRARNTEAFF. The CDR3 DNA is TGTGCCAGCTCCAGGGCCAGGAACACTGAAGCTTTCTTT.

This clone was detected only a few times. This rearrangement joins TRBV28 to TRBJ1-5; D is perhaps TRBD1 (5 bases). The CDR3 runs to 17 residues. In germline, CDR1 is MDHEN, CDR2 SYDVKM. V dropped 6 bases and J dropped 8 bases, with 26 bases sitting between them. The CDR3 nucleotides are TGTGCCAGCAGATCGCGACCAACAGGACGACAAGGGGAGCCCCAGCATTTT. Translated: CASRSRPTGRQGEPQHF.

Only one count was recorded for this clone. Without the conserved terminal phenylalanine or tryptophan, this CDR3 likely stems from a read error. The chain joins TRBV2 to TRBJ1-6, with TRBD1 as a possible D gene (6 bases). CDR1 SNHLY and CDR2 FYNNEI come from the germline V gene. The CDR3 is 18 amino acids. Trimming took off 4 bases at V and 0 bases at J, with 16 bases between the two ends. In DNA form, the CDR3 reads TGTGCCAGCAGTGTCCGGGACATAAAAAGCTCCTATAATTCACCCCTCCACGTT. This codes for CASSVRDIKSSYNSPLHV.

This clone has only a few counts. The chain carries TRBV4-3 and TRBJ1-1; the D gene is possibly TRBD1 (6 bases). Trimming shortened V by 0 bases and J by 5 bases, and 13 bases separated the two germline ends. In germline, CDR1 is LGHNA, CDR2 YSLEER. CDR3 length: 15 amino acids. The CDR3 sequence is CASSQDLIRGTEAFF. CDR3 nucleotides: TGCGCCAGCAGCCAAGATTTGATAAGGGGGACTGAAGCTTTCTTT.

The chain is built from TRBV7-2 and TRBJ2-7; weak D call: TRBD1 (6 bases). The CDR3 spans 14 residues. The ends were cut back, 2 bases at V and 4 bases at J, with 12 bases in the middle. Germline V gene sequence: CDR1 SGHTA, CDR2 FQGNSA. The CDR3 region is CASSLNRDLYEQYF. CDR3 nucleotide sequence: TGTGCCAGCAGCTTAAACAGGGATCTTTACGAGCAGTACTTC.

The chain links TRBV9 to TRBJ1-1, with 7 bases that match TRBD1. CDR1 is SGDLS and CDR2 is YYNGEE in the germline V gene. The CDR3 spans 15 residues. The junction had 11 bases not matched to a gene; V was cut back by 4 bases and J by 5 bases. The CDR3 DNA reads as TGTGCCAGCAGCTTTAGGACAGGATTAGAAACTGAAGCTTTCTTT. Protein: CASSFRTGLETEAFF.

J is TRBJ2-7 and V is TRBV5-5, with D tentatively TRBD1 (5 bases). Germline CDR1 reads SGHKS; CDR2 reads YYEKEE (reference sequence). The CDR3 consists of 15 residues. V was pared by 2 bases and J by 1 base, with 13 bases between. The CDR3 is CASSFSPRQSYEQYF. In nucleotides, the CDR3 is TGTGCCAGCAGCTTCTCCCCCCGACAGTCCTACGAGCAGTACTTC.

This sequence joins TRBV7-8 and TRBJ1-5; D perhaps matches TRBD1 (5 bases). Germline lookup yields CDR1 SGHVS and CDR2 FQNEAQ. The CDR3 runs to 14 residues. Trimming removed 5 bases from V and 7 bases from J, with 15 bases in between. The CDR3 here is CASSRLGGGQPQHF. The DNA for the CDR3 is TGTGCCAGCAGCCGACTCGGGGGAGGCCAGCCCCAGCATTTT.

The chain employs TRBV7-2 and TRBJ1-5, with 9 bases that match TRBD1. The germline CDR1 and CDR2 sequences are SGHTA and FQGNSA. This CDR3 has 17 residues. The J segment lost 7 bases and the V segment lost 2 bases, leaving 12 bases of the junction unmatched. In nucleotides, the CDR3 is TGTGCCAGCAGCTTACTCCCCGGGACAGGGAGAGGACAGCCCCAGCATTTT. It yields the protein CASSLLPGTGRGQPQHF.

The CDR3 DNA is TGTGCCAGCAGTACTTTCTACGAGCAGTACTTC. Translating gives CASSTFYEQYF. The rearrangement joins TRBV28 to TRBJ2-7; D call uncertain. Trimming shortened V by 5 bases and J by 3 bases, and 5 bases separated the two germline ends. The CDR3 has 11 amino acids. Per germline, CDR1 MDHEN and CDR2 SYDVKM.

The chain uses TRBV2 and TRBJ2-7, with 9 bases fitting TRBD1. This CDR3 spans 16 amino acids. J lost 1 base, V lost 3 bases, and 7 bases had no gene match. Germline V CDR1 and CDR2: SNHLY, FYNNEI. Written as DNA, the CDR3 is TGTGCCAGCAGTGAGCAAGGGACAGGGAGGTCCTACGAGCAGTACTTC. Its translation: CASSEQGTGRSYEQYF.

This CDR3 reads CASRPGVQETQYF. In DNA form, the CDR3 reads TGTGCCAGCAGGCCCGGGGTCCAAGAGACCCAGTACTTC. The rearrangement links TRBV6-5 to TRBJ2-5; D is perhaps TRBD2 (5 bases). CDR1 is MNHEY, CDR2 SVGAGI, per germline. This CDR3 spans 13 amino acids. V dropped 6 bases and J dropped 1 base, with 9 bases sitting between them.

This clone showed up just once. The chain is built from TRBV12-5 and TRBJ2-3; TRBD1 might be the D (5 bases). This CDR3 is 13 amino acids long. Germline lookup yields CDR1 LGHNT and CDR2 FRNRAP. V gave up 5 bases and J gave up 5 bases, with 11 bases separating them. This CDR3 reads CASGHQGRDTQYF. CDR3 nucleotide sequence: TGTGCTAGTGGTCATCAGGGAAGAGATACGCAGTATTTT. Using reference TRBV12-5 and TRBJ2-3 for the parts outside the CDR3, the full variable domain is DARVTQTPRHKVTEMGQEVTMRCQPILGHNTVFWYRQTMMQGLELLAYFRNRAPLDDSGMPKDRFSAEMPDATLATLKIQPSEPRDSAVYFCASGHQGRDTQYFGPGTRLTVL.

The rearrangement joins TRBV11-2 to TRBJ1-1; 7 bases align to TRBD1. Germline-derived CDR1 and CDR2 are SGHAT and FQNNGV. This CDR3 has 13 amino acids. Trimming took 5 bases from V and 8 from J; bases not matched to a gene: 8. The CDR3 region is CASSPRDSREAFF. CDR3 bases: TGTGCCAGCAGCCCCCGGGACAGCAGGGAAGCTTTCTTT.

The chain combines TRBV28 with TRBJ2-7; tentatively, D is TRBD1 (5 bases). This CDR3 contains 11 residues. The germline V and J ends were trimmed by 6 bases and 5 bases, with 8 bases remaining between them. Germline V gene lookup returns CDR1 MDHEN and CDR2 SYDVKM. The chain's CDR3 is CASSRVHEQYF. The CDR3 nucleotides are TGTGCCAGCAGCAGGGTCCACGAGCAGTACTTC.

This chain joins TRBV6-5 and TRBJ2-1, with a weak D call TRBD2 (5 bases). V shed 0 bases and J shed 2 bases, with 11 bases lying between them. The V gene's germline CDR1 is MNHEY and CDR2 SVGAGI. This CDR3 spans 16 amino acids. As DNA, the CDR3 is TGTGCCAGCAGTTACTCAGGTGGGAGCACCTACAATGAGCAGTTCTTC. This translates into CASSYSGGSTYNEQFF.

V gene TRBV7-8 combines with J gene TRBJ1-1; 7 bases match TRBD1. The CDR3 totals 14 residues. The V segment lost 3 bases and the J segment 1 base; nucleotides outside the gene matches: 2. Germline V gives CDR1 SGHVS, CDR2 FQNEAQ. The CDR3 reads CASSFGTENTEAFF. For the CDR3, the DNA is TGTGCCAGCAGCTTCGGGACAGAGAACACTGAAGCTTTCTTT.

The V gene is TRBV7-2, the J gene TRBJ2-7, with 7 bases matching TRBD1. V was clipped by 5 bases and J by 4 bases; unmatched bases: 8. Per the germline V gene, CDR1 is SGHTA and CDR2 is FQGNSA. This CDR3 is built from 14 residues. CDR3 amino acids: CASSEGGSEYEQYF. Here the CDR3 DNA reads TGTGCCAGCAGCGAAGGGGGCAGCGAGTACGAGCAGTACTTC.

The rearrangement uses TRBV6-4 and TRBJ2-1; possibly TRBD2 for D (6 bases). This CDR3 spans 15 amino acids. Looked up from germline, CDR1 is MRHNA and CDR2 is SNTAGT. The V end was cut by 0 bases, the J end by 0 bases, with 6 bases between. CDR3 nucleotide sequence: TGTGCCAGCAGTGACTCAGCGGGCTCCTACAATGAGCAGTTCTTC. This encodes CASSDSAGSYNEQFF.

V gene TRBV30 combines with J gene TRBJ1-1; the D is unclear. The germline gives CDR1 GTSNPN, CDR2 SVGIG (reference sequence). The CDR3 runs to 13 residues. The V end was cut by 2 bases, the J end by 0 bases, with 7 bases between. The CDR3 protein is CAWSFRVNTEAFF. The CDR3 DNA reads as TGTGCCTGGAGTTTTAGAGTGAACACTGAAGCTTTCTTT.

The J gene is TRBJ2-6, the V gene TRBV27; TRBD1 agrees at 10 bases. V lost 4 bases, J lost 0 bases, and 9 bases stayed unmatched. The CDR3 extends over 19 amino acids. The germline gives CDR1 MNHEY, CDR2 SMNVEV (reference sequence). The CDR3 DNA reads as TGTGCCAGCAGTTCCCCGACAGGGGGCTCTCTCTCTGGGGCCAACGTCCTGACTTTC. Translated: CASSSPTGGSLSGANVLTF.

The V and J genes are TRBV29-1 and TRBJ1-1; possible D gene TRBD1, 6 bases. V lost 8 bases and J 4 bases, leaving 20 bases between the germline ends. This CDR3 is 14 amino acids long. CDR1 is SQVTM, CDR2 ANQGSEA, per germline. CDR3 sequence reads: CSSRGISLGTEAFF. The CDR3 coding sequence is TGCAGCTCGAGGGGGATTTCCCTGGGCACTGAAGCTTTCTTT.

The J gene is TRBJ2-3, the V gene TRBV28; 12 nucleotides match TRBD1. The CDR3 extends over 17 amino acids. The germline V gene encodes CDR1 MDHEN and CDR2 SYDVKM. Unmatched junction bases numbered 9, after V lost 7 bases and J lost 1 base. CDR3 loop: CASNLAGTGGGTDTQYF. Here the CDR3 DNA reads TGTGCCAGCAACCTAGCCGGGACAGGGGGCGGCACAGATACGCAGTATTTT. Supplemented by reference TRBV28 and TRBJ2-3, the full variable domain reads DVKVTQSSRYLVKRTGEKVFLECVQDMDHENMFWYRQDPGLGLRLIYFSYDVKMKEKGDIPEGYSVSREKKERFSLILESASTNQTSMYLCASNLAGTGGGTDTQYFGPGTRLTVL.

In DNA form, the CDR3 reads TGTGCCAGCAGCTTATTCGGCAGGGGGAGCACTGAAGCTTTCTTT. Amino acids: CASSLFGRGSTEAFF. This rearrangement joins TRBV7-2 to TRBJ1-1; 7 bases agree with TRBD1. V was pared by 2 bases and J by 4 bases, with 7 bases of the junction left unmatched. CDR1 and CDR2 (germline): SGHTA, FQGNSA. CDR3 length: 15 residues.

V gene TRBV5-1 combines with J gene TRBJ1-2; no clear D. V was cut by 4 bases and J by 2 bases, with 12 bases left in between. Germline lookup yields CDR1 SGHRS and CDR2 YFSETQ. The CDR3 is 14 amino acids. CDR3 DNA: TGCGCCAGCAGCCCGACGACGGGGAACTATGGCTACACCTTC. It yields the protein CASSPTTGNYGYTF.

The CDR3 here is CASSRERSSYNEQFF. Here the CDR3 DNA reads TGCGCCAGCAGCCGGGAAAGGAGCTCCTACAATGAGCAGTTCTTC. This chain joins TRBV5-1 and TRBJ2-1, with D maybe TRBD2 (5 bases). The CDR3 sequence is 15 residues long. The V gene's germline CDR1 is SGHRS and CDR2 YFSETQ. V was pared by 4 bases and J by 0 bases, with 11 bases between.

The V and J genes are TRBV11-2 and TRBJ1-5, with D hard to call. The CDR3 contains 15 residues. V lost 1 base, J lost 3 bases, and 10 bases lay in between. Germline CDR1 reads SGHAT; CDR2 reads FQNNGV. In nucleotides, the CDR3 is TGTGCCAGCAGCTTAGCTCCGGGAAACAATCAGCCCCAGCATTTT. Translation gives CASSLAPGNNQPQHF.

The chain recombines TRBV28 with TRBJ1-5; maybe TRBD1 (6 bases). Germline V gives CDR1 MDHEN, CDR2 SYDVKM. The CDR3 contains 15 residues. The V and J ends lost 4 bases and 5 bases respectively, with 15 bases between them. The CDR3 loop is CASSSLAGQHQPQHF. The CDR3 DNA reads TGTGCCAGCAGTTCCCTCGCCGGACAGCATCAGCCCCAGCATTTT.

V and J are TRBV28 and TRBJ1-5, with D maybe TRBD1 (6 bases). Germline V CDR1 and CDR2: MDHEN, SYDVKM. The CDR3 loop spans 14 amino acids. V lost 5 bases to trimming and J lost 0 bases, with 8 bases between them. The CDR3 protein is CASSQGGSNQPQHF. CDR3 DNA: TGTGCCAGCAGTCAAGGGGGTAGCAATCAGCCCCAGCATTTT. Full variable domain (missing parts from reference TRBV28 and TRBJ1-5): DVKVTQSSRYLVKRTGEKVFLECVQDMDHENMFWYRQDPGLGLRLIYFSYDVKMKEKGDIPEGYSVSREKKERFSLILESASTNQTSMYLCASSQGGSNQPQHFGDGTRLSIL.